The clone carrying this T cell receptor beta chain was picked up a small number of times. What it recognizes is unknown. TCR alpha and TCR beta cDNA libraries carrying sample barcodes and UMIs came from 5'RACE with constant-segment primers. Via MiXCR, TCRdb re-called the 5' RACE reads, giving one row per CDR3 protein. The table shows around 440,000 distinct CDR3 sequences, with roughly 20% occurring only once. The germline V gene encodes CDR1 SGDLS and CDR2 YYNGEE. The CDR3 is 14 residues long. V lost 3 bases, J lost 3 bases, and 4 bases stayed unmatched. The data belong to a study of T-cell memory formation after mild COVID-19. Study information: In these data, TCR clusters were largely donor specific. Findings and caveats of the study: From day 15 to 85, contracting clones were balanced between CD4 and CD8, whereas later expanders leaned toward CD4+.

The sample was PBMCs or a T cell subset sorted from them (not recorded which). The V and J genes are TRBV9 and TRBJ2-3, with 7 positions matching TRBD1. This sequence was found in an adult woman who had mild COVID-19 (a few samples of this study predate the infection). Cell type and time point are not known. The CDR3, as DNA: TGTGCCAGCAGCGCAGGGGGTTGGACAGATACGCAGTATTTT. It encodes CASSAGGWTDTQYF.